Listed below are T cell receptor beta chains from one sample, sequenced in a study of early T cells in non-severe SARS-CoV-2 infection. TCRdb fed the 5' RACE reads into MiXCR, producing one record per CDR3 protein. The sample carries tens of thousands of distinct CDR3 sequences, roughly 9% recorded once. Input material: whole blood. The receptors originated from an adult who was a healthcare worker with PCR-confirmed SARS-CoV-2 infection or an uninfected control (not recorded which). The CDR3 runs from the conserved cysteine through the conserved F or W. D genes are given only for firm matches. Expanded clones are given a class, and other clones once, few, many or no size at all.

>many|TRBV2|TRBJ2-7|-
CASSEGIFRSYYEQYF
TGTGCCAGCAGCGAGGGTATTTTCAGGTCGTACTACGAGCAGTACTTC
>many|TRBV5-4|TRBJ1-3|TRBD1
CASSSADRGKNTIYF
TGTGCCAGCAGCTCTGCCGACAGGGGGAAAAACACCATATATTTT
>many|TRBV7-9|TRBJ1-1|-
CASSPPTANTEAFF
TGTGCCAGCAGCCCCCCGACGGCCAACACTGAAGCTTTCTTT
>many|TRBV5-1|TRBJ2-6|TRBD1
CASSRGQPGSGANVLTF
TGCGCCAGCAGCAGGGGACAGCCAGGCTCTGGGGCCAACGTCCTGACTTTC
>many|TRBV7-8|TRBJ1-3|TRBD1
CASSEGQISGNTIYF
TGTGCCAGCAGCGAGGGACAGATCTCTGGAAACACCATATATTTT
>many|TRBV9|TRBJ1-2|-
CASSVEGYGYTF
TGTGCCAGCAGCGTAGAGGGCTATGGCTACACCTTC
>few|TRBV5-1|TRBJ1-1|-
CASSPEGGMNTEAFF
TGCGCCAGCAGCCCTGAGGGGGGAATGAACACTGAAGCTTTCTTT
>many|TRBV19|TRBJ1-5|-
CASSRTVSSNQPQHF
TGTGCCAGTAGCAGGACAGTGAGTAGCAATCAGCCCCAGCATTTT
>-|TRBV6-6|TRBJ1-3|-
CASSYSMGTNTIYF
TGTGCCAGCAGTTACTCAATGGGCACAAACACCATATATTTT
>-|TRBV30|TRBJ1-2|TRBD1
CAWSPDRGYGYTF
TGTGCCTGGAGTCCCGACAGGGGCTATGGCTACACCTTC
>few|TRBV7-3|TRBJ2-1|TRBD1
CARPRDRDLMSSYNEQFF
TGTGCCAGACCCCGGGACAGGGACTTAATGAGCTCCTACAATGAGCAGTTCTTC
>-|TRBV7-2|TRBJ2-3|TRBD2
CASSLVPAGGQDTQYF
TGTGCCAGCAGCTTAGTGCCAGCGGGGGGGCAAGATACGCAGTATTTT
>few|TRBV5-6|TRBJ2-1|-
CASSLARDYNEQFF
TGTGCCAGCAGCTTGGCCAGAGACTACAATGAGCAGTTCTTC
>many|TRBV5-1|TRBJ1-1|TRBD1
CASRLGTANTEAFF
TGCGCCAGCAGACTTGGGACAGCGAACACTGAAGCTTTCTTT
>many|TRBV7-2|TRBJ2-5|TRBD2
CASSSGLAGGRKTQYF
TGTGCCAGCAGCTCTGGACTAGCGGGGGGGCGGAAGACCCAGTACTTC
>few|TRBV30|TRBJ1-3|-
CAWSDLGFFSGNTIYF
TGTGCCTGGAGTGACTTGGGGTTTTTCTCTGGAAACACCATATATTTT
>-|TRBV4-2|TRBJ1-1|-
CASSLQAGANTEAFF
TGTGCCAGCAGCCTTCAGGCAGGGGCTAACACTGAAGCTTTCTTT
>many|TRBV5-1|TRBJ2-7|-
CASSGGADSYEQYF
TGCGCCAGCAGTGGAGGGGCTGACTCCTACGAGCAGTACTTC
>few|TRBV7-3|TRBJ2-2|-
CASSLTLNTGELFF
TGTGCCAGCAGCTTAACTCTGAACACCGGGGAGCTGTTTTTT
>few|TRBV6-1|TRBJ2-7|TRBD2
CASGGTSGEVEQYF
TGTGCCAGCGGGGGGACTAGCGGGGAGGTCGAGCAGTACTTC
>few|TRBV18|TRBJ2-7|TRBD1
CASSPNPGTGGPQREQYF
TGTGCCAGCTCACCCAATCCGGGGACAGGGGGCCCACAGCGCGAGCAGTACTTC
>few|TRBV3-1|TRBJ1-1|-
CASSQVTETEAFF
TGTGCCAGCAGCCAAGTAACGGAGACTGAAGCTTTCTTT
>many|TRBV11-2|TRBJ2-5|-
CASSLGLQVQETQYF
TGTGCCAGCAGCTTAGGTCTGCAGGTTCAAGAGACCCAGTACTTC
>once|TRBV7-9|TRBJ2-1|TRBD2
CASKEGLGNEQFF
TGTGCCAGCAAAGAGGGACTAGGCAATGAGCAGTTCTTC
>-|TRBV3-1|TRBJ2-7|-
CASGKGPPYEQYF
TGTGCCTCCGGGAAGGGCCCTCCCTACGAGCAGTACTTC
>few|TRBV7-9|TRBJ2-2|-
CAILTFTGELFF
TGTGCCATCTTAACATTCACCGGGGAGCTGTTTTTT
>many|TRBV5-1|TRBJ2-5|-
CASSLEGGNQETQYF
TGCGCCAGCAGCTTGGAGGGGGGGAACCAAGAGACCCAGTACTTC
>-|TRBV4-1|TRBJ2-1|TRBD1
CASSRGTGPYNEQFF
TGCGCCAGCAGCCGGGGGACAGGGCCCTACAATGAGCAGTTCTTC